Presented here are 2 T cell receptor beta chains from one specimen sequenced in a study of T cell changes during pregnancy in multiple sclerosis. The repertoire was sequenced with immunoSEQ multiplex PCR; TCRdb's copy has only in-frame clones and lacks some. The sample consists of 66,000 or so clones, 91% of them appearing once. The material was CD8+ T cells from peripheral blood mononuclear cells, obtained before pregnancy. Receptors originate from a female donor with multiple sclerosis, enrolled in a pregnancy study.

The V gene is TRBV13, the J gene TRBJ2-4, with 7 bases that match TRBD2. The CDR3 extends over 12 amino acids. Per germline, CDR1 PRHDT and CDR2 FYEKMQ (reference sequence). The trim removed 5 bases at V and 9 bases at J, leaving 4 bases unmatched. The CDR3 nucleotides read TGTGCCAGCAGCCCTGGGGAGGGCATTCAGTACTTC. Protein product: CASSPGEGIQYF.

The chain joins TRBV11-2 to TRBJ2-2, with TRBD1 as a possible D gene (6 bases). The V and J ends lost 5 bases and 5 bases respectively, with 6 bases between them. There are 12 residues in the CDR3. Germline CDR1 is SGHAT and CDR2 is FQNNGV. CDR3 sequence: CASSQGTGELFF. The CDR3 coding sequence is TGTGCCAGCAGCCAGGGGACCGGGGAGCTGTTTTTT.